This TCR beta chain was observed in a study of vaccination and CD4 T cells after COVID-19. Study as a whole: Nasal swab PCR identified SARS-CoV-2 in the convalescent patients, of whom roughly nine were mild and one severe. Overlapping SARS-CoV-2, HCoV-NL63, HCoV-OC43 and HCoV-229E spike peptides stimulated the cells. Blood was drawn a median around 73 days post second dose, range 14 to 241.

Cultured CD4+ T cell DNA underwent sequencing with the Oncomine TCR Beta short-read assay. TCRdb fed the PCR reads into MiXCR, producing one record per CDR3 protein. The data hold roughly 15,000 distinct CDR3 sequences, with about 46% observed a single time. In the case of this clonotype: The antigen is undetermined.

Treatment defined: roughly ten-day PBMC culture with coronavirus spike peptide pools or control peptides (ViraFEST assay). The germline gives CDR1 SEHNR, CDR2 FQNEAQ (reference sequence). V lost 4 bases to trimming and J lost 4 bases, with 8 bases between them. The CDR3 runs 14 residues. This sequence joins TRBV7-9 and TRBJ2-6; D is ambiguous. This TCR derives from a human donor who had recovered from COVID-19. The material sequenced was CD4+ T cells from blood, cultured in vitro. CDR3 sequence (DNA): TGTGCCAGCAGCTCGTTTCGGGGGGCCAACGTCCTGACTTTC. Translating gives CASSSFRGANVLTF.